The 11 T cell receptor beta chains below all came from one sample that was sequenced in a study of cytomegalovirus exposure and HLA in healthy donors. The PCR contained 60 Vbeta and 13 Jbeta primers. Profiling relied on immunoSEQ multiplex PCR, and the TCRdb table lists in-frame clones only, not all of them. The table includes around 130,000 clones, over 8% detected once. Sequencing used PBMCs. The receptors shown here come from a man aged 35-49 years in good health and CMV-seronegative.

This clone was seen a few times. This chain joins TRBV5-6 and TRBJ1-1; 8 nucleotides align to TRBD1. Germline values: CDR1 SGHDT, CDR2 YYEEEE. Losses at the gene ends were 2 bases for V and 6 bases for J; bases not matched to a gene: 6. The CDR3 length is 14 residues. CDR3 loop: CASSFVRGLSEAFF. The CDR3 nucleotides are TGTGCCAGCAGCTTTGTCAGGGGGCTTTCTGAAGCTTTCTTT.

V gene TRBV6-5 combines with J gene TRBJ2-1; 8 nucleotides agree with TRBD1. The ends lost 2 bases at V and 7 bases at J; junction bases unmatched: 1. The germline gives CDR1 MNHEY, CDR2 SVGAGI. The CDR3 has 13 amino acids. The CDR3 here is CASSYNRGNEQFF. The CDR3 DNA is TGTGCCAGCAGTTACAACAGGGGGAATGAGCAGTTCTTC.

This clone was seen only a few times. The chain uses TRBV7-2 and TRBJ1-2, with 10 bases that match TRBD1. The trim removed 11 bases at V and 8 bases at J, leaving 11 bases unmatched. CDR1 and CDR2 (germline): SGHTA, FQGNSA. The CDR3 length is 13 residues. CDR3 amino acids: CAGTRDRGQGYTF. Written as DNA, the CDR3 is TGTGCCGGGACCAGGGACAGGGGTCAGGGCTACACCTTC.

This clone was observed a handful of times. The chain employs TRBV5-1 and TRBJ2-1; possibly TRBD1 for D (5 bases). Germline assignment: CDR1 SGHRS and CDR2 YFSETQ. This CDR3 has 15 residues. The V and J ends lost 1 base and 5 bases respectively, with 13 bases between them. CDR3 coding DNA: TGCGCCAGCAGCTTGTCGGCTTTAGGGGACAATGAGCAGTTCTTC. Translating gives CASSLSALGDNEQFF.

V and J are TRBV6-6 and TRBJ2-7; 13 positions match TRBD2. This CDR3 contains 15 residues. V gave up 6 bases and J gave up 4 bases; unmatched junction bases: 6. The V gene's germline CDR1 is MNHNY and CDR2 SVGAGI (reference sequence). CDR3 sequence: CASRRGTSGEYEQYF. The CDR3 coding sequence is TGTGCCAGCAGGCGAGGGACTAGCGGGGAGTACGAGCAGTACTTC.

This clone was seen a handful of times. This chain links TRBV6-6 with TRBJ2-6; D may be TRBD2 (6 bases). CDR3 size: 16 residues. Trimming cost V 0 bases and J 9 bases, with 15 bases left between them. Germline assignment: CDR1 MNHNY and CDR2 SVGAGI (reference sequence). This CDR3 reads CASSYSKVGGGNVLTF. DNA of the CDR3: TGTGCCAGCAGTTACTCCAAAGTTGGGGGAGGCAACGTCCTGACTTTC.

This clone has a count of ten or more. V usage is TRBV25-1 and J usage is TRBJ1-1; D is unclear. Germline V gene lookup returns CDR1 MGHDK and CDR2 SYGVNS. Between the trimmed V and J ends, which lost 1 base and 1 base, there was a span of 10 bases. This CDR3 contains 15 residues. Here the CDR3 DNA reads TGTGCCAGCAGTGAATCGGTTCTTGGGAACACTGAAGCTTTCTTT. It encodes CASSESVLGNTEAFF.

This clone came up a few times. DNA for the CDR3: TGTGCCAGCAGTGAGGTGGGGCGGGGGATTCAGCCCCAGCATTTT. Translated, it gives CASSEVGRGIQPQHF. The J gene is TRBJ1-5, the V gene TRBV6-1; weak D call: TRBD1 (5 bases). The CDR3 contains 15 residues. V gave up 3 bases and J gave up 6 bases, with 15 bases separating them. Germline CDR1 and CDR2: MNHNS and SASEGT.

This clone has more than one count but fewer than ten. This chain joins TRBV11-2 and TRBJ2-1, with a weak D call TRBD1 (5 bases). This CDR3 has 13 residues. V was trimmed by 1 base and J by 6 bases, leaving 7 bases between them. Germline loops: CDR1 SGHAT, CDR2 FQNNGV. The CDR3 DNA follows: TGTGCCAGCAGCTTAGTGACAGTCAATGAGCAGTTCTTC. Protein: CASSLVTVNEQFF.

The chain couples TRBV11-2 to TRBJ2-7; a weak D match, TRBD2 (7 bases). Germline CDR1 SGHAT, CDR2 FQNNGV. Trimming shortened V by 2 bases and J by 0 bases, and 11 bases separated the two germline ends. The CDR3 sequence is 15 residues long. The CDR3 sequence is CASSLRGGSSYEQYF. DNA for the CDR3: TGTGCCAGCAGCTTAAGGGGGGGGAGCTCCTACGAGCAGTACTTC.

The chain joins TRBV5-1 to TRBJ1-1; 9 nucleotides align to TRBD1. Germline trimming cut 6 bases from V and 3 bases from J; bases unmatched to any gene: 6. The CDR3 is 14 residues long. CDR1 and CDR2 (germline): SGHRS, YFSETQ. CDR3 DNA sequence: TGCGCCAGCAACTCGGGACAGGGTTACACTGAAGCTTTCTTT. It translates to CASNSGQGYTEAFF.